The 12 T cell receptor beta chains listed next were all sequenced from one sample in a study of a mutant IDH1 vaccine in newly diagnosed glioma. What these receptors recognize is not known. Noted time point: week 11, during vaccination. It was 300 ug of mutant IDH1 20-mer peptide that made up each vaccine dose, given with topical imiquimod. Sequenced by immunoSEQ multiplex PCR; TCRdb stores in-frame clones only, minus some. This table holds fewer than 65,000 clones, 80% found once. The input for sequencing was PBMCs, taken from a glioma patient whose treatment included an IDH1 peptide vaccine. The origin of the receptors is a man aged 50 or older with glioma.

This chain uses TRBV23-1 with TRBJ1-4; D might be TRBD1 (6 bases). Being an ORF, TRBV23-1 has a function that is uncertain. CDR3 length: 16 amino acids. Trimming pared 1 base from V and 10 bases from J, leaving 19 bases between. As DNA, the CDR3 is TGCGCCAGCAGTCAATATAACAGGGAGATCGGAGTAAAACTGTTTTTT. Translating it yields CASSQYNREIGVKLFF.

In its sample, this clone was seen once. This chain joins TRBV7-9 and TRBJ1-5; D remains unclear. Trimming left V 1 base short and J 10 bases short, with 11 bases between. Germline V CDR1 and CDR2: SEHNR, FQNEAQ (reference sequence). There are 13 residues in the CDR3. CDR3 nucleotide sequence: TGTGCCAGCAGCTTAGACCGAATGGGACCCCAGCATTTT. Protein product: CASSLDRMGPQHF.

This chain connects TRBV5-5 to TRBJ2-3; D perhaps matches TRBD2 (6 bases). Germline lookup yields CDR1 SGHKS and CDR2 YYEKEE (reference sequence). This CDR3 has 16 amino acids. V was trimmed by 3 bases and J by 3 bases, leaving 17 bases between them. CDR3 DNA sequence: TGTGCCAGCAGCTACACTCGGGACTGGCCAACAGATACGCAGTATTTT. Translation gives CASSYTRDWPTDTQYF.

The chain employs TRBV7-2 and TRBJ2-2, with D possibly called TRBD1 or TRBD2 (5 bases each). CDR1 and CDR2 from the germline V gene are SGHTA and FQGNSA. The CDR3 length is 17 residues. With 2 bases removed from V and 6 bases from J, the gap between germline ends came to 19 bases. This CDR3 reads CASSLQGFREWAGELFF. In DNA, the CDR3 is TGTGCCAGCAGCTTACAGGGTTTTAGGGAGTGGGCCGGGGAGCTGTTTTTT.

The chain links TRBV11-1 to TRBJ2-1, with a tentative D call TRBD2 (5 bases). Trimming left V 5 bases short and J 0 bases short, with 11 bases between. Germline assignment: CDR1 SGHAT and CDR2 FQDESV (reference sequence). CDR3 length: 15 residues. The DNA of the CDR3 is TGTGCCAGCAGCCTACTAGACCTCTCCTACAATGAGCAGTTCTTC. Amino acid sequence: CASSLLDLSYNEQFF.

The rearrangement joins TRBV5-4 to TRBJ2-1; TRBD1 aligns across 7 bases. Germline V CDR1 and CDR2: SGHNT, YYREEE (reference sequence). With V trimmed by 4 bases and J by 4 bases, 2 bases remained unmatched. The CDR3 is 13 residues long. The CDR3 nucleotides read TGTGCCAGCAGCAGGGACAGATACAATGAGCAGTTCTTC. This codes for CASSRDRYNEQFF.

Notes on this clone: The junction departs from germline at one end; a sequencing error may be responsible. V gene TRBV10-2 combines with J gene TRBJ1-1; D gene uncertain. Germline V CDR1 and CDR2: WSHSY, SAAADI. CDR3 length equals 16 residues. The CDR3 is CASSEKEKRRNSEAFF. The CDR3 DNA reads as TGCGCCAGCAGTGAGAAGGAAAAAAGACGGAACTCTGAAGCTTTCTTT.

This rearrangement joins TRBV10-2 to TRBJ2-7; D is tentatively TRBD1 or TRBD2 (6 bases each). The CDR3 runs 15 residues. Between the trimmed V and J ends, which lost 6 bases and 0 bases, there was a span of 15 bases. Germline CDR1 is WSHSY and CDR2 is SAAADI. CDR3 protein: CASRGGQVFSYEQYF. The CDR3 DNA is TGCGCCAGCAGAGGGGGGCAGGTCTTCTCCTACGAGCAGTACTTC.

The chain couples TRBV6-5 to TRBJ1-2; 9 bases match TRBD1. V dropped 5 bases and J dropped 2; count of bases not matched to a gene: 3. Germline V gene sequence: CDR1 MNHEY, CDR2 SVGAGI. The CDR3 covers 14 residues. This CDR3 reads CASSRDRVNYGYTF. In DNA, the CDR3 is TGTGCCAGCAGTCGGGACAGGGTAAACTATGGCTACACCTTC.

The chain combines TRBV28 with TRBJ2-1; weak D call: TRBD2 (5 bases). Germline V gives CDR1 MDHEN, CDR2 SYDVKM. CDR3 size: 15 residues. V was cut by 7 bases and J by 0 bases, with 13 bases left in between. CDR3: CASTSSAGSYNEQFF. CDR3 nucleotides: TGTGCCAGCACCTCGTCGGCGGGCTCCTACAATGAGCAGTTCTTC.

This clone appeared a few times. J is TRBJ2-7 and V is TRBV27; D tentatively fits TRBD1 or TRBD2 (6 bases each). The V gene's germline CDR1 is MNHEY and CDR2 SMNVEV (reference sequence). V gave up 6 bases and J gave up 3 bases, with 15 bases separating them. This CDR3 is built from 14 residues. The CDR3 DNA follows: TGTGCCAGCAGCCCCAGGGGAGGTGTCTACGAGCAGTACTTC. Its translation is CASSPRGGVYEQYF.

The chain employs TRBV7-9 and TRBJ1-1, with a possible D match to TRBD1 (5 bases). The CDR3 has 12 residues. V was shortened by 4 bases and J by 7 bases, with 10 bases between the two germline ends. The V gene's germline CDR1 is SEHNR and CDR2 FQNEAQ (reference sequence). The CDR3, as DNA: TGTGCCAGCAGCTCAGACAGTTTTGAAGCTTTCTTT. This codes for CASSSDSFEAFF. The full variable domain, with the rest looked up from reference TRBV7-9 and TRBJ1-1, is DTGVSQNPRHKITKRGQNVTFRCDPISEHNRLYWYRQTLGQGPEFLTYFQNEAQLEKSRLLSDRFSAERPKGSFSTLEIQRTEQGDSAMYLCASSSDSFEAFFGQGTRLTVV.